This T cell receptor (beta chain) was obtained from a study of shared clonotypes between healthy human individuals. CD45RO-negative cells were positively selected for CCR7, leaving out terminally differentiated effector memory CD45RA+ cells. Germline CDR1 reads MDHEN; CDR2 reads SYDVKM. This CDR3 is 12 amino acids long. The V and J ends lost 3 bases and 11 bases respectively, with 13 bases between them. Profiling relied on immunoSEQ multiplex PCR, and the TCRdb table lists in-frame clones only, not all of them. The table records about 2 million clones, about 95% of them present only once. The sequenced sample consisted of naive CD8+ T cells sorted from blood. The sequence was obtained from a man aged 18 to 29 in good health. The chain has TRBV28 and TRBJ1-1; D not resolved. The CDR3 DNA is TGTGCCAGCAGTTTCTTTGAACTGGGTGCTTTCTTT. Amino acid sequence: CASSFFELGAFF. Variable domain in full (rest from reference TRBV28 and TRBJ1-1): DVKVTQSSRYLVKRTGEKVFLECVQDMDHENMFWYRQDPGLGLRLIYFSYDVKMKEKGDIPEGYSVSREKKERFSLILESASTNQTSMYLCASSFFELGAFFGQGTRLTVV.